Listed here are 9 T cell receptor beta chains from one sample, sequenced in a study of tumor-infiltrating lymphocytes in primary liver carcinoma. Blood RNA originated from unsorted whole blood, with germline DNA additionally extracted. The investigators made TCR beta cDNA from about 0.45 ug total RNA, using a constant-region primer. ARM-PCR, slightly modified, supplied the TCR beta libraries through three nested multiplex PCR rounds. Researchers ran the first two PCR rounds for approximately 10 cycles each with TRBV1-TRBV30 forward primers and a C-beta reverse primer. TCRdb independently ran MiXCR on the multiplex PCR reads; one entry per CDR3 protein. Of fewer than 350,000 distinct CDR3 sequences listed, 65% were seen once; the top ten hold roughly 10%. Sequencing was carried out using peripheral blood. The receptors derive from a man aged 35 to 55 with primary liver carcinoma and hepatitis B virus infection.

This chain connects TRBV6-2 or TRBV6-3 to TRBJ2-3, with 12 positions matching TRBD2. Per germline, CDR1 MNHEY and CDR2 SVGEGT. The CDR3 runs to 17 residues. V lost 6 bases to trimming and J lost 7 bases; unmatched junction nucleotides: 14. The CDR3 DNA reads TGTGCCAGCAGCTGGGGACTAGCGGGTCCCGCCGGGTATACGCAGTATTTT. Amino acids: CASSWGLAGPAGYTQYF.

This clonotype was detected many times. The chain has TRBV29-1 and TRBJ2-7, with unresolved D. V was clipped by 3 bases and J by 4 bases, with 10 bases between them. The CDR3 runs 12 residues. Germline V gives CDR1 SQVTM, CDR2 ANQGSEA. The CDR3 region is CSVDGQDYEQYF. The CDR3 nucleotides are TGCAGCGTTGATGGGCAAGATTACGAGCAGTACTTC.

As for this clonotype: One base away lies a much larger clone, so this may be a sequencing read error. The V call is TRBV4-3, the J call TRBJ2-7, with 7 bases identical to TRBD2. This CDR3 is built from 15 residues. Germline V gene sequence: CDR1 LGHNA, CDR2 YSLEER. The CDR3 spells CPSSQDASGIYEQYF. The CDR3 bases are TGCCCCAGCAGCCAAGACGCTAGCGGTATCTACGAGCAGTACTTC.

This chain joins TRBV11-1 and TRBJ2-7; 7 nucleotides align to TRBD1. Unmatched junction bases numbered 7, after V lost 5 bases and J lost 6 bases. CDR3 size: 13 residues. Germline CDR1 SGHAT, CDR2 FQDESV (reference sequence). CDR3 DNA sequence: TGTGCCAGCAGCCAACAGGGGCAGTCCGAGCAGTACTTC. Amino acids: CASSQQGQSEQYF. Based on the CDR3 plus reference TRBV11-1 and TRBJ2-7, the full variable domain is EAEVAQSPRYKITEKSQAVAFWCDPISGHATLYWYRQILGQGPELLVQFQDESVVDDSQLPKDRFSAERLKGVDSTLKIQPAELGDSAMYLCASSQQGQSEQYFGPGTRLTVT.

Remarks on this clonotype: A much bigger clone sits one base away, suggesting this may be a read error. The genes are TRBV6-6 and TRBJ2-7; D is unclear. The V gene lost 10 bases and the J gene lost 3 bases, with 10 bases spanning the gap. The CDR3 is made up of 11 amino acids. Germline V lookup: CDR1 MNHNY, CDR2 SVGAGI (reference sequence). The CDR3 DNA is TGTGCCAACAGCAGCTACTACGAGCAGTACTTC. It is translated as CANSSYYEQYF.

On this clonotype itself: The conserved phenylalanine or tryptophan is not found at the CDR3 terminus, so this likely reflects a read error. J is TRBJ2-6 and V is TRBV29-1; D perhaps matches TRBD1 (5 bases). Germline loops: CDR1 SQVTM, CDR2 ANQGSEA. The CDR3 runs 15 residues. For the CDR3, the DNA is TGCAGCGTCCTGGACACCTCCTCTGGGGCCAACGCCCTGACTATC. Its translation is CSVLDTSSGANALTI.

Regarding this clonotype: An end of the junction differs from the germline gene, which may be a read error. The V gene is TRBV4-1, the J gene TRBJ1-1; D is ambiguous. Germline lookup yields CDR1 MGHRA and CDR2 YSYEKL. The CDR3 consists of 12 residues. This CDR3 is CASSIDATEAVF. The CDR3 nucleotides are TGCGCCAGCAGCATAGACGCCACTGAAGCTGTCTTT.

A note on this clonotype: A read error may be the cause here, since a much bigger clone is one base away. The J gene is TRBJ2-3, the V gene TRBV6-6, with D perhaps being TRBD1 or TRBD2 (5 bases each). The CDR3 runs to 15 residues. Trimming cost V 4 bases and J 1 base, with 12 bases left between them. Germline V gene sequence: CDR1 MNHNY, CDR2 SVGAGI (reference sequence). CDR3 sequence reads: CASSSMGVGTDTQYF. CDR3 bases: TGTGCCAGCAGTTCCATGGGGGTTGGCACAGATACGCAGTATTTT.

Concerning this clonotype itself: This may come from a read error, since a much larger clone is one base off. The chain recombines TRBV6-5 with TRBJ2-3; 8 nucleotides line up with TRBD2. V lost 2 bases to trimming and J lost 5 bases; unmatched junction nucleotides: 24. Germline V gives CDR1 MNHEY, CDR2 SVGAGI. This CDR3 comprises 21 residues. Here the CDR3 reads CASSYPHPLSGTSWGEDTQYF. DNA of the CDR3: TGTGCCAGCAGTTACCCCCATCCGCTATCCGGGACTAGTTGGGGGGAAGATACGCAGTATTTT.